A single T cell receptor beta chain is shown here with its context. Antigen: not known. Only in-frame clones appear in the TCRdb table, and some are missing; sequencing was by immunoSEQ multiplex PCR. The sample shows 40,000 to 45,000 clones, 75% to 90% of them seen only once. This entry is derived from a study of OX40 agonist ivuxolimab in advanced cancers. V was pared by 3 bases and J by 3 bases, with 14 bases between. CDR1 SEHNR and CDR2 FQNEAQ come from the germline V gene (reference sequence). The CDR3 is 16 residues long. Study observations and caveats: The antigen specificity of the peripheral T cells (those that were expanded) was not determined. Clonal expansion among partial responders at 0.1-3.0 mg/kg ranked near the lowest. Both blood CD4+ and CD8+ T cells showed clonal growth by week 6 at 0.1 to 3.0 mg/kg.

This TCR came from an adult with an advanced solid tumor such as melanoma, head and neck, liver or kidney cancer. Specimen: CD4+ or CD8+ T cells sorted from blood, collected in a trial of the OX40 agonist ivuxolimab. This sequence joins TRBV7-9 and TRBJ1-4, with a possible D match to TRBD1 (5 bases). CDR3 DNA: TGTGCCAGCAGCTTGGGGCAGGGTTCAGCTAATGAAAAACTGTTTTTT. The encoded protein is CASSLGQGSANEKLFF. The entire variable domain, with the rest obtained from reference TRBV7-9 and TRBJ1-4, is as follows: DTGVSQNPRHKITKRGQNVTFRCDPISEHNRLYWYRQTLGQGPEFLTYFQNEAQLEKSRLLSDRFSAERPKGSFSTLEIQRTEQGDSAMYLCASSLGQGSANEKLFFGSGTQLSVL.